This paragraph reports one T cell receptor (beta chain). Its antigen is unknown. This entry comes from a study of T cell responses to AZD1222 COVID-19 vaccine. Overall study findings and caveats: CD4 TCRs associated with vaccination spanned spike, dominating at 160-218 and 743-854. Clonal diversity was possibly underestimated; the donors were predominantly white British and more often female. Unmutated regions of variants are reportedly targeted by nearly half of spike-specific TCRs. Just a handful of people given AZD1222 tested seropositive at baseline.

Sequencing used immunoSEQ multiplex PCR; TCRdb keeps in-frame clones, though not all of them. The top ten hold 10% of the sample, which has some 80,000 clones, around 89% seen once. The input for sequencing was peripheral blood, taken 28 days after the second dose of the MenACWY control vaccine. This TCR derives from an adult who received the MenACWY meningococcal vaccine as a control.

CDR3 protein: CASRGRTSGGMYEQYF. DNA for the CDR3: TGTGCCAGTAGAGGCCGGACTAGCGGGGGTATGTACGAGCAGTACTTC. The chain recombines TRBV19 with TRBJ2-7, with 13 positions matching TRBD2. The CDR3 length is 16 residues. From germline, CDR1 is LNHDA and CDR2 SQIVND (reference sequence). V trimming: 6 bases; J trimming: 4 bases; junction bases outside the gene matches: 9.